This is a list of T cell receptor beta chains from one sample in a study of shared clonotypes between healthy human individuals. Profiled with immunoSEQ multiplex PCR; TCRdb holds only in-frame clones, not every one. Of some 740,000 clones in the sample, almost 95% were seen once. The sample comprised naive CD8+ T cells sorted from blood. The origin of the receptors is a man aged 25-45 years in good health. Each CDR3 is given with its conserved first and last residue. A D gene is named only where the DNA matches it firmly. Clone size is not always given. Where it is, it says once, few, many or a class for expanded clones.

v_gene,d_gene,j_gene,abundance,CDR3nt,CDR3aa
TRBV7-8,TRBD1,TRBJ2-3,once,TGTGCCAGCAGCTTAGTCGGGACAGGGCCGACAGATACGCAGTATTTT,CASSLVGTGPTDTQYF
TRBV30,TRBD1,TRBJ1-2,.,TGTGCCTGGAGTATCACAGGGGGCGCTTATGGCTACACCTTC,CAWSITGGAYGYTF
TRBV6-6,TRBD2,TRBJ2-5,.,TGTGCCAGCAGTTACGGAGCGGGAGTGCTAGAGACCCAGTACTTC,CASSYGAGVLETQYF
TRBV2,.,TRBJ2-7,.,TGTGCCAGCAGAGCAAGGGACGGAGCCTACGAGCAGTACTTC,CASRARDGAYEQYF
TRBV28,TRBD2,TRBJ2-2,.,TGTGCCAGCAGGGACGATACAGTAAGCGGGAGCAGTATCGGGGAGCTGTTTTTT,CASRDDTVSGSSIGELFF
TRBV2,.,TRBJ2-1,few,TGTGCCAGCACCCTGTCCGCCGCTGCGGGGTCCTACAATGAGCAGTTCTTC,CASTLSAAAGSYNEQFF
TRBV2,TRBD1,TRBJ2-1,.,TGTGCCAGCAGTGTGGACCGGGACAGGATCGACAATGAGCAGTTCTTC,CASSVDRDRIDNEQFF
TRBV9,.,TRBJ2-7,few,TGTGCCAGCAGCGCGGGGTTAGGACAGTCCGCCTACGAGCAGTACTTC,CASSAGLGQSAYEQYF
TRBV13,.,TRBJ2-7,.,TGTGCCAGCAGCTCCCCCCAGTCCTACGAGCAGTACTTC,CASSSPQSYEQYF
TRBV5-6,TRBD1,TRBJ2-1,.,TGTGCCAGCAGCTCCGGGACAGGAAATGAGCAGTTCTTC,CASSSGTGNEQFF
TRBV7-9,TRBD1,TRBJ1-1,.,TGTGCCAGCAGCTCCGCGGACAGGGGCATGAACACTGAAGCTTTCTTT,CASSSADRGMNTEAFF
TRBV29-1,TRBD2,TRBJ2-2,.,TGCAGCGTTGATTCTGGCGGGAGAACCGGGGAGCTGTTTTTT,CSVDSGGRTGELFF
TRBV6-5,.,TRBJ2-6,.,TGTGCCAGCAGTCTTACCTCTGGGGCCAACGTCCTGACTTTC,CASSLTSGANVLTF
TRBV28,TRBD1,TRBJ2-7,.,TGTGCCAGCAGTTTCGGCGAATGGACAGGGAGCTACGAGCAGTACTTC,CASSFGEWTGSYEQYF
TRBV14,TRBD1,TRBJ2-7,once,TGTGCCAGCAGCCTTCTGGGACAGGGCCACTCCTACGAGCAGTACTTC,CASSLLGQGHSYEQYF
TRBV7-2,.,TRBJ2-1,.,TGTGCCAGCAGTCCCTATGACAGAAGTAGCAATGAGCAGTTCTTC,CASSPYDRSSNEQFF
TRBV13,TRBD1,TRBJ1-2,.,TGTGCCAGCAGCCACCGGGACAGGGGGCCGTATGGCTACACCTTC,CASSHRDRGPYGYTF
TRBV7-6,TRBD2,TRBJ2-7,.,TGTGCCAGCAGCTTAGAAGCTAGCGGATACGAGCAGTACTTC,CASSLEASGYEQYF
TRBV7-9,TRBD1,TRBJ2-1,.,TGTGCCAGCAGCCTTCTAAGGGGACAGGCCCACAACGATGAGCAGTTCTTC,CASSLLRGQAHNDEQFF
TRBV9,TRBD2,TRBJ2-1,.,TGTGCCAGCAGCCGCTCGACTAGCGGGGACTACAATGAGCAGTTCTTC,CASSRSTSGDYNEQFF
TRBV11-2,TRBD2,TRBJ2-1,.,TGTGCCAGCAGCTCAATAACGGGAGGGCTTGATGAGCAGTTCTTC,CASSSITGGLDEQFF
TRBV28,TRBD1,TRBJ1-1,.,TGTGCCAGCAGGCGGGGACAGTGGAACACTGAAGCTTTCTTT,CASRRGQWNTEAFF
TRBV29-1,.,TRBJ2-7,.,TGCAGCGTTGAAGATCACGAGTCCTACGAGCAGTACTTC,CSVEDHESYEQYF